This is a list of T cell receptor beta chains from one sample in a study of CD8 T cells in ankylosing spondylitis. TCRdb re-called the 5' RACE reads with MiXCR, one entry per CDR3 protein. Found here are 470,000 or so distinct CDR3 sequences, more than 25% of them singletons; the top ten hold approximately 1%. The sequenced sample consisted of blood, either unsorted or a sorted T cell fraction (not recorded which). Source of these receptors: a male donor with ankylosing spondylitis. Both conserved end residues are part of each CDR3. A D gene is named only where the DNA matches it firmly. For some rows the clone size is stated as once, few or many, or as a class when expanded; others skip it.

>TRBD1|few|TRBJ2-7|13|TRBV20-1
TGCAGTGCCCCCCGACAGGGGTCCTACGAGCAGTACTTC
CSAPRQGSYEQYF
>-|many|TRBJ1-2|13|TRBV12-3/TRBV12-4
TGTGCCATCTCTCACCGGGGGACGAAGGGCTACACCTTC
CAISHRGTKGYTF
>-|few|TRBJ1-1|16|TRBV5-1
TGCGCCAGCGGATCTGCTGGGGGGGGGATGAACACTGAAGCTTTCTTT
CASGSAGGGMNTEAFF
>TRBD1|-|TRBJ1-2|15|TRBV5-1
TGCGCCAGCAGCTACGGACAGGGGGACCCATATGGCTACACCTTC
CASSYGQGDPYGYTF
>TRBD2|-|TRBJ2-1|15|TRBV9
TGTGCCAGCAGCTCAACTAGCGGCTTATACAATGAGCAGTTCTTC
CASSSTSGLYNEQFF
>TRBD2|once|TRBJ2-1|15|TRBV25-1
TGTGCCAGCGACCTAGGGGCGGGAGGCCCGAATGAGCAGTTCTTC
CASDLGAGGPNEQFF
>-|few|TRBJ2-1|13|TRBV12-3/TRBV12-4
TGTGCCAGCAGTTTATTCGATGGCAATGAGCAGTTCTTC
CASSLFDGNEQFF
>-|-|TRBJ2-1|15|TRBV15
TGTGCCACCAGCAGAGATCCGCCTTCCTACAATGAGCAGTTCTTC
CATSRDPPSYNEQFF
>-|-|TRBJ2-1|15|TRBV9
TGTGCCAGCAGGGCGGGGTCTAGCTCCTACAATGAGCAGTTCTTC
CASRAGSSSYNEQFF
>-|few|TRBJ2-5|14|TRBV11-2
TGTGCCAGCAGTCGGGGATCTCGTGGAGAGACCCAGTACTTC
CASSRGSRGETQYF
>TRBD1|-|TRBJ2-2|13|TRBV20-1
TGCAGTGCTAGTGGACAGGGGTCTGGGGAGCTGTTTTTT
CSASGQGSGELFF
>TRBD2|-|TRBJ2-2|16|TRBV18
TGTGCCAGCTCACGCTCCGGGACTACCGTTGGAGGGGAGCTGTTTTTT
CASSRSGTTVGGELFF
>TRBD1|-|TRBJ1-5|15|TRBV18
TGTGCCAGCTCACAAGGACAGGGAGGCCATCAGCCCCAGCATTTT
CASSQGQGGHQPQHF
>-|few|TRBJ1-1|15|TRBV5-1
TGCGCCAGCAGCTCGAATAGGGGGGCGCGGACTGAAGCTTTCTTT
CASSSNRGARTEAFF
>TRBD2|-|TRBJ2-4|18|TRBV11-2
TGTGCCAGCAGCTTCCGGACTAGCGGGGGTGGGGCCAAAAACATTCAGTACTTC
CASSFRTSGGGAKNIQYF
>TRBD2|few|TRBJ2-2|17|TRBV7-9
TGTGCCAGCAGCTTAGTCGTGACTAGCGGGATAACCGGGGAGCTGTTTTTT
CASSLVVTSGITGELFF
>TRBD2|few|TRBJ2-2|16|TRBV7-9
TGTGCCAGCAGCATTCTAGCGGGAGGGCCGGACGGGGAGCTGTTTTTT
CASSILAGGPDGELFF
>TRBD2|-|TRBJ2-3|17|TRBV24-1
TGTGCCACCAGTCGATCTAGCGGGATTCTGGGCACAGATACGCAGTATTTT
CATSRSSGILGTDTQYF
>-|-|TRBJ2-5|13|TRBV21-1
TGTGCCAGCAGCAAATGGGGGCGAGAGACCCAGTACTTC
CASSKWGRETQYF
>-|-|TRBJ1-6|18|TRBV5-6
TGTGCCAGCAGCTTGGACGGACTTCTTAGCTCCTATAATTCACCCCTCCACTTT
CASSLDGLLSSYNSPLHF
>TRBD1|few|TRBJ1-3|15|TRBV20-1
TGCAGTGCTACCAAATGGGACAGGGAGGGAAACACCATATATTTT
CSATKWDREGNTIYF
>-|-|TRBJ1-2|13|TRBV12-3/TRBV12-4
TGTGCCAGCAGTTTATATGGGGTGAGGGGCTACACCTTC
CASSLYGVRGYTF
>TRBD1|-|TRBJ1-1|16|TRBV6-5
TGTGCCAGCAGTTACAACGGACAGGGAGCGGGAACTGAAGCTTTCTTT
CASSYNGQGAGTEAFF
>-|few|TRBJ1-4|14|TRBV6-1
TGTGCCAGCAGCAAAAGCTTAGACAATGAAAAACTGTTTTTT
CASSKSLDNEKLFF
>TRBD2|once|TRBJ2-3|15|TRBV20-1
TGCAGTGCTAGTAGACTAGCGGGAGGTTCACATACGCAGTACTTT
CSASRLAGGSHTQYF
>TRBD1|few|TRBJ1-5|15|TRBV12-5
TGTGCTAGTGGTTTGAGCACAGGGGGAAGTCAGCCCCAGCATTTT
CASGLSTGGSQPQHF
>TRBD1|few|TRBJ2-3|14|TRBV5-1
TGCGCCAGCAGTAGGAGACAGGGGAGAGATACGCAGTATTTT
CASSRRQGRDTQYF
>TRBD1|-|TRBJ1-1|13|TRBV29-1
TGCAGCGTTGGGGACAGGGGGAACACTGAAGCTTTCTTT
CSVGDRGNTEAFF
>TRBD2|-|TRBJ2-1|15|TRBV27
TGTGCCACCCAGCGTCTAGCGGGAACCGTTGATGAGCAGTTCTTC
CATQRLAGTVDEQFF
>-|-|TRBJ2-6|17|TRBV18
TGTGCCAGCTCACCAAGGACAGAGAGCTCTGGGGCCAACGTCCTGACTTTC
CASSPRTESSGANVLTF
>TRBD2|many|TRBJ2-1|13|TRBV12-3/TRBV12-4
TGTGCCAGCATGGCGGGGGGCTACAATGAGCAGTTCTTC
CASMAGGYNEQFF
>-|few|TRBJ1-1|15|TRBV9
TGTGCCAGCAGCGTGGGGGGGGCGATGGACACTGAAGCTTTCTTT
CASSVGGAMDTEAFF
>-|few|TRBJ1-2|14|TRBV4-1
TGCGCCAGCAGCCGCCCTGGGGGGAACTATGGCTACACCTTC
CASSRPGGNYGYTF
>TRBD2|-|TRBJ2-3|16|TRBV5-6
TGTGCCAGCAGCCGAGGACTAGAACAGAGCACAGATACGCAGTATTTT
CASSRGLEQSTDTQYF
>TRBD1|few|TRBJ1-1|14|TRBV12-3/TRBV12-4
TGTGCCAGCAGTGTGGACAGGGGGACCACTGAAGCTTTCTTT
CASSVDRGTTEAFF
>-|-|TRBJ2-7|13|TRBV18
TGTGCCAGCTCACCTTTGGGGTCCAACGAGCAGTACTTC
CASSPLGSNEQYF
>-|-|TRBJ2-6|15|TRBV11-3
TGTGCCAGCAGCCCCCCGGACTCTGGGGCCAACGTCCTGACTTTC
CASSPPDSGANVLTF
>-|-|TRBJ2-1|14|TRBV12-3/TRBV12-4
TGTGCCAGCAGTTTCGTGCGCTCCTACAATGAGCAGTTCTTC
CASSFVRSYNEQFF
>-|-|TRBJ2-3|16|TRBV7-9
TGTGCCAGCAGCTTAGGGGAAGGGCGTAGCACAGATACGCAGTATTTT
CASSLGEGRSTDTQYF
>TRBD2|few|TRBJ2-3|15|TRBV9
TGTGCCAGCAGCGTAGTACTAGCGGGTGGGGATACGCAGTATTTT
CASSVVLAGGDTQYF
>TRBD1|-|TRBJ2-1|16|TRBV5-1
TGCGCCAGCAGCTTGGCCCGGACAGGGGGCTTCAATGAGCAGTTCTTC
CASSLARTGGFNEQFF
>-|few|TRBJ2-1|11|TRBV12-3/TRBV12-4
TGTGCCAGCGGGCCCGGATATGAGCAGTTCTTC
CASGPGYEQFF
>-|few|TRBJ2-1|13|TRBV29-1
TGCAGCGTTGCGCCTAACCTCCGAGGTGAGCAGTTCTTC
CSVAPNLRGEQFF
>TRBD1|few|TRBJ2-3|18|TRBV24-1
TGTGCCACCAGTGACCCAAGGAGGGACAGGGAAAACACAGATACGCAGTATTTT
CATSDPRRDRENTDTQYF
>-|-|TRBJ1-3|16|TRBV9
TGTGCCAGCAGCCCTCACCCCAGGGGATCAGGAAACACCATATATTTT
CASSPHPRGSGNTIYF
>-|few|TRBJ2-2|12|TRBV24-1
TGTGCCACAGCGAGGGTCACCGGGGAGCTGTTTTTT
CATARVTGELFF
>TRBD2|few|TRBJ2-1|15|TRBV7-2
TGTGCCAGCAGCTCAGGGGTAGCGGGATTCGATGAGCAGTTCTTC
CASSSGVAGFDEQFF
>-|-|TRBJ1-3|15|TRBV5-6
TGTGCCAGCAGCTTGTACCCCTCTGCTGGAAACACCATATATTTT
CASSLYPSAGNTIYF
>TRBD1|-|TRBJ2-7|14|TRBV20-1
TGCAGTGCTAGAGATGGACAGGGATTCGGCGAGCAGTACTTC
CSARDGQGFGEQYF
>-|-|TRBJ2-5|15|TRBV24-1
TGTGCCACCAGTGATGGGGGATACAGGACGGAGACCCAGTACTTC
CATSDGGYRTETQYF
>TRBD1|-|TRBJ2-7|14|TRBV7-6
TGTGCCAGCAGCACCCAGGACAGGGGGCACGAGCAGTACTTC
CASSTQDRGHEQYF
>-|few|TRBJ1-5|13|TRBV12-3/TRBV12-4
TGTGCCAGCAGTACCTCTAACCCTCAGCCCCAGCATTTT
CASSTSNPQPQHF
>-|many|TRBJ2-5|13|TRBV12-3/TRBV12-4
TGTGCCAGCAGTCCCGTATTACAAGAGACCCAGTACTTC
CASSPVLQETQYF
>-|-|TRBJ2-3|15|TRBV10-3
TGTGCCATCAGTGGGGGCTGGCCTAGCACAGATACGCAGTATTTT
CAISGGWPSTDTQYF
>TRBD2|-|TRBJ2-1|14|TRBV20-1
TGCAGTGCTCCCGTAGCGGGATTTTACAATGAGCAGTTCTTC
CSAPVAGFYNEQFF
>-|-|TRBJ1-2|14|TRBV2
TGTGCCAGCAGTGAAACGAGGCGGAACTATGGCTACACCTTC
CASSETRRNYGYTF
>-|few|TRBJ1-2|14|TRBV20-1
TGCAGTGCTATACAGGGAGCGTTCGGATATGGCTACACCTTC
CSAIQGAFGYGYTF